This T cell receptor (beta chain) was captured in a study of response to subunit inactivated influenza vaccine. TCRdb recomputed calls from the RT-PCR reads with MiXCR, one row per CDR3 protein. The sample lists 500,000 to 600,000 distinct CDR3 sequences, roughly 8.2% occurring once. The CDR3 has 13 residues. CDR1 WSHSY and CDR2 SAAADI come from the germline V gene. The V end was cut by 8 bases, the J end by 5 bases, with 16 bases between. This receptor was obtained from a man in his fifties or sixties who received an inactivated influenza vaccine. The V and J genes are TRBV10-2 and TRBJ2-7; D possibly corresponds to TRBD2 (5 bases). The source material was PBMCs from blood, sampled less than 30 months after vaccination. The CDR3 DNA reads as TGCGCCAGCCTCGGGAATTTTTTCCACGAGCAGTACTTC. It yields the protein CASLGNFFHEQYF.